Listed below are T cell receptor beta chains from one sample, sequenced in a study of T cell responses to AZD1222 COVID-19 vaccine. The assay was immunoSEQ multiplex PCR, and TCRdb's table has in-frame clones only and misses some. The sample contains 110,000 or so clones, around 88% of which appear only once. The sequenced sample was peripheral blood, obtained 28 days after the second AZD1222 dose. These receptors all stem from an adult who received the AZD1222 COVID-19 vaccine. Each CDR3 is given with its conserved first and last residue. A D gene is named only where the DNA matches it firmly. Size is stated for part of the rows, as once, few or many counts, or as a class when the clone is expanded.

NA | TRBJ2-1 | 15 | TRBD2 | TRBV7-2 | TGTGCCAGCAGGCTAGCGGGGGCCCCAGGTAATGAGCAGTTCTTC | CASRLAGAPGNEQFF
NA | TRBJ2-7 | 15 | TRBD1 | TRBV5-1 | TGCGCCAGCAGCTTGGTCGGGACAGGGCCCTACGAGCAGTACTTC | CASSLVGTGPYEQYF
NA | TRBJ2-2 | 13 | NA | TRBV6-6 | TGTGCCAGCAGTTATCTAAACACCGGGGAGCTGTTTTTT | CASSYLNTGELFF
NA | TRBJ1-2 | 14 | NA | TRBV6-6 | TGTGCCAGCAGTTCCACGACGCAAAACTATGGCTACACCTTC | CASSSTTQNYGYTF
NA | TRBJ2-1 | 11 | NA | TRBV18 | TGTGCCAGCTCACCAGGGAATGAGCAGTTCTTC | CASSPGNEQFF
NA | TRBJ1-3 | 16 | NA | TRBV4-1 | TGCGCCAGCAGCCAAGATGACAGACCAAACGGAAACACCATATATTTT | CASSQDDRPNGNTIYF
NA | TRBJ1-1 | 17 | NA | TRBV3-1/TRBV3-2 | TGTGCCAGCAGCCACGCTCGTACCTTCTTGGGCTACACTGAAGCTTTCTTT | CASSHARTFLGYTEAFF
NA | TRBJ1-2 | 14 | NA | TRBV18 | TGTGCCAGCTCCCCCCGGGACACCTCCTATGGCTACACCTTC | CASSPRDTSYGYTF
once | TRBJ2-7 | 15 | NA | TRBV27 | TGTGCCAGCAGCTCGAAGGCCCCGTTTGCCTACGAGCAGTACTTC | CASSSKAPFAYEQYF
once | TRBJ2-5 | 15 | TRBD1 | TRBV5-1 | TGCGCCAGCAGCTTAGGACAGGGGGGACGGGAGACCCAGTACTTC | CASSLGQGGRETQYF
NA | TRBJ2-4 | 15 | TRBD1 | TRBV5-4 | TGTGCCAGCAGCGAGACAGGGGATGGCAAAAACATTCAGTACTTC | CASSETGDGKNIQYF
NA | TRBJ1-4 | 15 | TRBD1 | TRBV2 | TGTGCCAGCAGTCTTTCCGGGACAGGGGTGGGAAAACTGTTTTTT | CASSLSGTGVGKLFF
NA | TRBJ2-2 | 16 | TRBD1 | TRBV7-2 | TGTGCCAGCAGCTTAGCTGCAGGGGGCTACACCGGGGAGCTGTTTTTT | CASSLAAGGYTGELFF
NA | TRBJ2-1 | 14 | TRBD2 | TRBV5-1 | TGCGCCAGCAGCTCTAGCGGGGTAGGGCATGAGCAGTTCTTC | CASSSSGVGHEQFF
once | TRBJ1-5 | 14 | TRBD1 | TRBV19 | TGTGCCAGTAGTGGGACAGGGGGCAATCAGCCCCAGCATTTT | CASSGTGGNQPQHF
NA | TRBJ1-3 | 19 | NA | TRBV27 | TGTGCCAGCAGCGACTCTCGAGGGGGAGACCTCTACTCTGGAAACACCATATATTTT | CASSDSRGGDLYSGNTIYF
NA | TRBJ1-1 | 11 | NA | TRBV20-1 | TGCAGTGCTAGAGGACAACTTGGGGCTTTCTTT | CSARGQLGAFF
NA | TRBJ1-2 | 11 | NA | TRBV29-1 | TGCAGCGTCTCAGAGATAAATGGCTACACCTTC | CSVSEINGYTF
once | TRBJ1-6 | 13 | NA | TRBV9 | TGTGCCAGCAGCGTAGCCGGGATTTCACCCCTCCACTTT | CASSVAGISPLHF
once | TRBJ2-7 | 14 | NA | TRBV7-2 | TGTGCCAGCAGCTACGACTCGCTGAGGTACGAGCAGTACTTC | CASSYDSLRYEQYF
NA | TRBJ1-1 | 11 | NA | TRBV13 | TGTGCCAGTCAGCTTATGACTGAAGCTTTCTTT | CASQLMTEAFF
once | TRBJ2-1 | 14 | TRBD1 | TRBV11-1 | TGTGCCAGCAGCCCGGACGCAGGGGGCAATGAGCAGTTCTTC | CASSPDAGGNEQFF
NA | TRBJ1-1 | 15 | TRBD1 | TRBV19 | TGTGCCAGTAGCCTCGGCCAGGGGGCGCACACTGAAGCTTTCTTT | CASSLGQGAHTEAFF
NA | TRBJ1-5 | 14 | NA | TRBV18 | TGTGCCAGCTCACCACCAACAGGGAGTCAGCCCCAGCATTTT | CASSPPTGSQPQHF
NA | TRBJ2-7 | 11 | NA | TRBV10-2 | TGCGCCACCGAGACGGGATACGAGCAGTACTTC | CATETGYEQYF
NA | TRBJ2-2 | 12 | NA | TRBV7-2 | TGTGCCAGCAGCCTGGGACCCGGGGAGCTGTTTTTT | CASSLGPGELFF
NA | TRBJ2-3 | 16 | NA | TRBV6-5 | TGTGCCAGCAGTTACTCGAATTCAGGGGGCACAGATACGCAGTATTTT | CASSYSNSGGTDTQYF
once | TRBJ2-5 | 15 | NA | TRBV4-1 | TGCGCCAGCAGCCCCCTGTGGCAACCCCGGGAGACCCAGTACTTC | CASSPLWQPRETQYF
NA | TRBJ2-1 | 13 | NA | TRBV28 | TGTGCCAGCAGTTTCGCCATAAGTAATGAGCAGTTCTTC | CASSFAISNEQFF
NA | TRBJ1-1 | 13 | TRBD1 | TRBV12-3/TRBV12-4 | TGTGCCAGCAGCCTACAGGGGGCAGGTGAAGCTTTCTTT | CASSLQGAGEAFF
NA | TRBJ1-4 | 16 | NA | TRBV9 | TGTGCCAGCAGCCAACCCGGGCTGGGGTTTAATGAAAAACTGTTTTTT | CASSQPGLGFNEKLFF
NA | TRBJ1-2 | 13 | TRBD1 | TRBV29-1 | TGCAGCGTTGCGGGACAGGAGAACTATGGCTACACCTTC | CSVAGQENYGYTF
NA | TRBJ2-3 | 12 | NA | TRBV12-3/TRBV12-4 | TGTGCCAGCAGCGTGGGGACAGATACGCAGTATTTT | CASSVGTDTQYF
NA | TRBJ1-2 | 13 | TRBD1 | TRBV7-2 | TGTGCCAGCAGCTTGGACAGGGACTATGGCTACACCTTC | CASSLDRDYGYTF
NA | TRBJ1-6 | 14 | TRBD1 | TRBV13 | TGTGCCAGCAGCCCGGGGACAGCTAATTCACCCCTCCACTTT | CASSPGTANSPLHF
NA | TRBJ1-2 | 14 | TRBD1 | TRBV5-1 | TGCGCCAGCAGCGGCCGGACAGGTCCTTATGGCTACACCTTC | CASSGRTGPYGYTF
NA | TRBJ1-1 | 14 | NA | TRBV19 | TGTGCCAGTAGTACGTCCCGGGGGAACACTGAAGCTTTCTTT | CASSTSRGNTEAFF
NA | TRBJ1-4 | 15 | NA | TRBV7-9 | TGTGCCAGCAGCCCGGACACCTCAACTAATGAAAAACTGTTTTTT | CASSPDTSTNEKLFF
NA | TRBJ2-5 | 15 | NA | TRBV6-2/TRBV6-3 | TGTGCCAGCAGTCACCACACTACAGGGAAAGAGACCCAGTACTTC | CASSHHTTGKETQYF
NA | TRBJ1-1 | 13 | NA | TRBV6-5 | TGTGCCAGCAGTCGAGGACCAACCACTGAAGCTTTCTTT | CASSRGPTTEAFF
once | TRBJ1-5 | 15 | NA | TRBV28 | TGTGCCAGCAGGTATAACAGCGATAGCAATCAGCCCCAGCATTTT | CASRYNSDSNQPQHF
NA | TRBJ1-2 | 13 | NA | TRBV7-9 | TGTGCCAGCAGCTTAGGACTTAACTATGGCTACACCTTC | CASSLGLNYGYTF
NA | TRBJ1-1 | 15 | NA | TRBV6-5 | TGTGCCAGCAGTTACTCGAGCAGGGGGAACACTGAAGCTTTCTTT | CASSYSSRGNTEAFF
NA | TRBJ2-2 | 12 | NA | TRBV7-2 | TGTGCCAGCAGTTCATACACCGGGGAGCTGTTTTTT | CASSSYTGELFF
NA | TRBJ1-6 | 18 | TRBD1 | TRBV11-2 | TGTGCCAGCAGCTCAACAGGGGGCGAAAGCTCCTATAATTCACCCCTCCACTTT | CASSSTGGESSYNSPLHF
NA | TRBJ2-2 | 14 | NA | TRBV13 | TGTGCCAGCAGTCCTGGACAGATCACCGGGGAGCTGTTTTTT | CASSPGQITGELFF
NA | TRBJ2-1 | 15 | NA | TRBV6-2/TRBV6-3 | TGTGCCAGCAGCAAGGACTACGGGTCCTACAATGAGCAGTTCTTC | CASSKDYGSYNEQFF
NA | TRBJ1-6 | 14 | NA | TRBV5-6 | TGTGCCAGCAGCAACCGGGCAGATAATTCACCCCTCCACTTT | CASSNRADNSPLHF
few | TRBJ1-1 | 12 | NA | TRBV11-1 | TGTGCCAGCAGGCGGGGAAACACTGAAGCTTTCTTT | CASRRGNTEAFF
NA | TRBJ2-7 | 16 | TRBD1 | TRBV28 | TGTGCCAGCAGTACCCCGGGACAGGGTGAGTTTGACGAGCAGTACTTC | CASSTPGQGEFDEQYF
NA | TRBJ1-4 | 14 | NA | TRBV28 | TGTGCCAGCAGCCGCCCGGGGGACGATGAAAAACTGTTTTTT | CASSRPGDDEKLFF
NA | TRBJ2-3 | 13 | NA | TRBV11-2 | TGTGCCAGCGCAGGTTCTAGCACAGATACGCAGTATTTT | CASAGSSTDTQYF
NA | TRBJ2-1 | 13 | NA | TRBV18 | TGTGCCAGCTCGCATGGAGGGGCTGAAGAGCAGTTCTTC | CASSHGGAEEQFF
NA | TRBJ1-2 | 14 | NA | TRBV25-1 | TGTGCCAGCAGCCCAACGGGGACACGCTATGGCTACACCTTC | CASSPTGTRYGYTF
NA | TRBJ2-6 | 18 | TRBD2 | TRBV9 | TGTGCCAGCAGCGTAGTCCCCGGGGGGGCTTTTGGGGCCAACGTCCTGACTTTC | CASSVVPGGAFGANVLTF
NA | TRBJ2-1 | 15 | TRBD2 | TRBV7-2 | TGTGCCAGCAGCTTAGACGGGGGGGCCTGGAATGAGCAGTTCTTC | CASSLDGGAWNEQFF
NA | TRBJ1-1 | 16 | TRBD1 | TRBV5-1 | TGCGCCAGCAGCTCGTCGACAGGGCTTAGCAATACTGAAGCTTTCTTT | CASSSSTGLSNTEAFF
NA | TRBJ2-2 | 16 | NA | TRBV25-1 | TGTGCCAGCAGTGAACTGGGGGTCCCTTCCATCGGGGAGCTGTTTTTT | CASSELGVPSIGELFF